What follows are 15 T cell receptor beta chains derived from one specimen sequenced in a study of Ad26.COV2.S vaccination and SARS-CoV-2 variants. Data came from immunoSEQ multiplex PCR; TCRdb stores just in-frame clones and leaves some out. The sample lists about 250,000 clones; roughly 87% were seen once. Noted treatment: roughly 20 received Ad26.COV2.S at low or high dose, single or two shots; several received placebo; per-sample allocation not given. The samples date from day 63 after the first vaccine or placebo injection. This specimen consisted of peripheral blood, obtained in a trial of Ad26.COV2.S vaccine versus placebo. Every receptor here comes from a person aged 18 to 59 who received the Ad26.COV2.S COVID-19 vaccine or a placebo.

This chain joins TRBV27 and TRBJ1-4, with 7 bases aligning to TRBD1. V dropped 9 bases and J dropped 5; count of bases not matched to a gene: 6. The CDR3 runs to 13 residues. Germline-derived CDR1 and CDR2 are MNHEY and SMNVEV (reference sequence). The CDR3 coding sequence is TGTGCCAGTGACAGGGCCTTAAATGAAAAACTGTTTTTT. It encodes CASDRALNEKLFF.

The CDR3 region has the DNA TGCGCCAGCAGCCATTGGGGGGGGGCTGCGGGAGATACGCAGTATTTT. This codes for CASSHWGGAAGDTQYF. J is TRBJ2-3 and V is TRBV4-1, with D possibly being TRBD2 (7 bases). Germline CDR1 and CDR2: MGHRA and YSYEKL. This CDR3 region has 16 residues. V lost 3 bases, J lost 5 bases, and 18 bases lay in between.

J is TRBJ2-7 and V is TRBV20-1, with D hard to call. The germline V gene encodes CDR1 DFQATT and CDR2 SNEGSKA (reference sequence). There are 16 residues in the CDR3. Trimming cost V 3 bases and J 1 base, with 19 bases left between them. The CDR3 loop is CSASVGRLLGSYEQYF. The CDR3 DNA reads TGCAGTGCTAGTGTTGGCAGGTTATTAGGATCCTACGAGCAGTACTTC.

This clone was seen just once. The chain employs TRBV5-1 and TRBJ2-3; TRBD1 might be the D (5 bases). This CDR3 has 15 residues. CDR1 SGHRS and CDR2 YFSETQ come from the germline V gene. V was pared by 4 bases and J by 0 bases, with 12 bases between. The CDR3 loop reads CASSLNRLSTDTQYF. CDR3 nucleotides: TGCGCCAGCAGCCTTAACAGGTTGAGCACAGATACGCAGTATTTT.

V gene TRBV6-2 or TRBV6-3 combines with J gene TRBJ2-5, with 9 bases aligning to TRBD1. Germline loops: CDR1 MNHEY, CDR2 SVGEGT. CDR3 size: 20 residues. The J segment lost 0 bases and the V segment lost 0 bases, leaving 14 bases of the junction unmatched. The CDR3 here is CASSYSMERDRATDQETQYF. Written as DNA, the CDR3 is TGTGCCAGCAGTTACTCCATGGAAAGGGACAGGGCAACTGACCAAGAGACCCAGTACTTC.

This chain links TRBV27 with TRBJ1-2; tentatively, D is TRBD1 (6 bases). Germline lookup yields CDR1 MNHEY and CDR2 SMNVEV (reference sequence). V lost 5 bases and J lost 1, with 11 bases in between. This CDR3 comprises 14 residues. CDR3 sequence (DNA): TGTGCCAGCAGTCCCGACAGGAGTAACTATGGCTACACCTTC. Protein sequence: CASSPDRSNYGYTF.

This clone has just a few counts. The genes are TRBV2 and TRBJ2-3; 11 nucleotides match TRBD2. This CDR3 is built from 18 residues. CDR1 and CDR2 (germline): SNHLY, FYNNEI. J lost 4 bases, V lost 6 bases, and 15 bases had no gene match. CDR3 in DNA: TGTGCCAGCAGGGGTTGGGACAGACTAGCGGGACTTTCAGATACGCAGTATTTT. As protein: CASRGWDRLAGLSDTQYF.

The chain recombines TRBV2 with TRBJ2-7; 11 nucleotides agree with TRBD2. Germline V lookup: CDR1 SNHLY, CDR2 FYNNEI. The CDR3 runs to 13 residues. After removal of 10 bases from V and 4 bases from J, the junction contained 6 bases not matched to a gene. The CDR3 DNA follows: TGTGCCACCGGGACTAGCGGAAGGTACGAGCAGTACGTC. The encoded protein is CATGTSGRYEQYV.

This chain uses TRBV6-2 or TRBV6-3 with TRBJ1-4; D might be TRBD1 (6 bases). The CDR3 extends over 17 amino acids. With 6 bases removed from V and 6 bases from J, the gap between germline ends came to 23 bases. Germline loops: CDR1 MNHEY, CDR2 SVGEGT. The CDR3 DNA reads TGTGCCAGCAGCCGAACAGGGTCTGGATGGACCTATGAAAAACTGTTTTTT. The encoded protein is CASSRTGSGWTYEKLFF.

The chain joins TRBV7-2 to TRBJ2-7; D gene unclear. Looked up from germline, CDR1 is SGHTA and CDR2 is FQGNSA. The germline V and J ends were trimmed by 3 bases and 2 bases, with 11 bases remaining between them. This CDR3 has 14 amino acids. CDR3 nucleotide sequence: TGTGCCAGCAGCTTTTCCAGGCAAACCTACGAGCAGTACTTC. Residues: CASSFSRQTYEQYF.

The chain employs TRBV5-1 and TRBJ2-2; no definite D call. The CDR3 consists of 12 residues. The germline CDR1 and CDR2 sequences are SGHRS and YFSETQ. V was shortened by 3 bases and J by 6 bases, with 6 bases between the two germline ends. The CDR3 loop is CASSWSSGELFF. The CDR3, as DNA: TGCGCCAGCAGCTGGAGCTCCGGGGAGCTGTTTTTT.

The chain carries TRBV20-1 and TRBJ1-6; 7 bases line up with TRBD1. J gave up 0 bases and V 3 bases, and 2 bases lay outside the gene matches. Germline V gene sequence: CDR1 DFQATT, CDR2 SNEGSKA (reference sequence). The CDR3 contains 15 residues. For the CDR3, the DNA is TGCAGTGCTAGTGCAGGGGGCTCCTATAATTCACCCCTCCACTTT. This sequence encodes CSASAGGSYNSPLHF.

The genes are TRBV7-9 and TRBJ1-2; 7 bases fit TRBD1. This CDR3 has 15 residues. Germline CDR1 and CDR2: SEHNR and FQNEAQ (reference sequence). The V gene end was trimmed by 10 bases and the J gene end by 3 bases; junction bases not matched to a gene: 14. The CDR3 sequence: CATRRGQGRDYGYTF. The CDR3 nucleotides are TGTGCCACCCGGAGGGGGCAGGGAAGGGACTATGGCTACACCTTC. The full variable domain, its missing parts supplied by reference TRBV7-9 and TRBJ1-2, is DTGVSQNPRHKITKRGQNVTFRCDPISEHNRLYWYRQTLGQGPEFLTYFQNEAQLEKSRLLSDRFSAERPKGSFSTLEIQRTEQGDSAMYLCATRRGQGRDYGYTFGSGTRLTVV.

The chain couples TRBV5-8 to TRBJ2-2; D gene unclear. The V gene lost 2 bases and the J gene lost 0 bases, with 11 bases spanning the gap. This CDR3 contains 16 residues. Germline V CDR1 and CDR2: SGHTS, YDEGEE. Here the CDR3 DNA reads TGTGCCAGCAGCTTTATAGGGTGGGCGAACACCGGGGAGCTGTTTTTT. Residues: CASSFIGWANTGELFF.

The chain uses TRBV7-9 and TRBJ2-5; maybe TRBD1 (5 bases). Germline CDR1 and CDR2: SEHNR and FQNEAQ (reference sequence). The ends were cut back, 1 base at V and 4 bases at J, with 19 bases in the middle. The CDR3 covers 17 residues. DNA for the CDR3: TGTGCCAGCAGCTTAGGTCGGGCCACCCAAGGGGCAGAGACCCAGTACTTC. This sequence encodes CASSLGRATQGAETQYF. The full variable domain, completed using reference TRBV7-9 and TRBJ2-5, is DTGVSQNPRHKITKRGQNVTFRCDPISEHNRLYWYRQTLGQGPEFLTYFQNEAQLEKSRLLSDRFSAERPKGSFSTLEIQRTEQGDSAMYLCASSLGRATQGAETQYFGPGTRLLVL.